This TCR beta chain was observed in a study of PD-1 blockade in classical Hodgkin lymphoma. CDR3 length: 14 amino acids. The germline CDR1 and CDR2 sequences are MGHDK and SYGVNS. Trimming stripped 2 bases from V and 1 base from J, with 9 bases between. A note on this clone: The antigen is unknown.

Overall study results and limits: Those achieving complete response showed baseline diversity like newly diagnosed patients. At baseline, newly diagnosed patients reportedly showed less TCR diversity than healthy donors.

Assay: immunoSEQ multiplex PCR; the TCRdb copy retains only in-frame clones and omits some. The table includes about 39,000 clones, around 78% detected once. The time point denotes: cycle 4 day 1 (C4D1), after 5 to 7 weeks of nivolumab. Every single patient, without exception, relapsed after autologous stem cell transplantation, and brentuximab vedotin exposure varied. Relapsed/refractory classical Hodgkin lymphoma patients had complete, partial or progressive responses. The chain links TRBV25-1 to TRBJ2-7; D may be TRBD2 (5 bases). The receptor was isolated from a human donor with classical Hodgkin lymphoma. The source was peripheral blood mononuclear cells (PBMCs), collected before the fourth cycle of nivolumab. The CDR3 nucleotides are TGTGCCAGCAGTGAAATGGAGGCTTCCTACGAGCAGTACTTC. It yields the protein CASSEMEASYEQYF.